This T cell receptor beta chain was recorded in a study of CD4 T cells in relation to SARS-CoV-2 and coronaviruses. Sequencing was performed with immunoSEQ multiplex PCR; in TCRdb, only in-frame clones are kept and a portion is missing. The sample carries 15,000 to 20,000 clones, about 81% recorded once. This clone was seen only once. The antigen is not known. The unexposed donors gave CD4+ T cells in about 2011-2019, prior to COVID-19. Isolation of CD4+ T cells took place after about 9 days in culture. The V gene lost 5 bases and the J gene lost 5 bases, with 17 bases spanning the gap. The CDR3 length is 15 residues. The V gene's germline CDR1 is PRHDT and CDR2 FYEKMQ (reference sequence).

The chain uses TRBV13 and TRBJ2-3; D may be TRBD1 or TRBD2 (5 bases each). The material sequenced was CD4+ T cells from PBMCs, cultured in vitro. The receptor's source is a human donor in good health. The CDR3 loop reads CASSPGTGGGDTQYF. The DNA for the CDR3 is TGTGCCAGCAGCCCCGGGACCGGAGGTGGAGATACGCAGTATTTT.